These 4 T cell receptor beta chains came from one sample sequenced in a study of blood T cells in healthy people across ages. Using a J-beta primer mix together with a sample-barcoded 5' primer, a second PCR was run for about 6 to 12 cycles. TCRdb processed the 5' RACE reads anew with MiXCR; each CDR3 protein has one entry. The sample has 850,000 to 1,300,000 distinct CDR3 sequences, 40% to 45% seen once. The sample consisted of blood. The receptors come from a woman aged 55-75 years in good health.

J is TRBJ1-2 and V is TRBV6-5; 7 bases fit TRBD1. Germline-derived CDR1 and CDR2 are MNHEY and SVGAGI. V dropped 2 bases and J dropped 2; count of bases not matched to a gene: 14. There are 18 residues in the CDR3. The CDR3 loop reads CASSYHDRALSTNYGYTF. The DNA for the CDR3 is TGTGCCAGCAGTTACCACGACAGGGCCCTTTCAACCAACTATGGCTACACCTTC.

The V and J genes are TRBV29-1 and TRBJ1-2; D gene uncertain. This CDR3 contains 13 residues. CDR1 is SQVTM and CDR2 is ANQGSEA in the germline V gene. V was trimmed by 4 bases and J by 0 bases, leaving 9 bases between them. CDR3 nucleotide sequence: TGCAGCGTTGGGCAGTTAGCTAACTATGGCTACACCTTC. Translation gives CSVGQLANYGYTF.

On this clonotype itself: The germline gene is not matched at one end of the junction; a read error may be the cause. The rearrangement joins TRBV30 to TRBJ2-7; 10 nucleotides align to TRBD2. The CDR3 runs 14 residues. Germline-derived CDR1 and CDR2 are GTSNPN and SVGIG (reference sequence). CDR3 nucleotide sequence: TGTGCCTGGAACGAAGCGGGAGGGTCCTATGAGCAGTACTTC. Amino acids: CAWNEAGGSYEQYF.

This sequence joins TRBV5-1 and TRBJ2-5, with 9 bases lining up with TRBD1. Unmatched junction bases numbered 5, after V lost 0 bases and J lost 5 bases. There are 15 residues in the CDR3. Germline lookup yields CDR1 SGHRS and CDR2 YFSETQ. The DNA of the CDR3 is TGCGCCAGCAGCTTGGAAGGGACAGGGTTGGAGACCCAGTACTTC. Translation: CASSLEGTGLETQYF.